The entry that follows covers one T cell receptor beta chain sequence. The antigen remains unidentified. The data were obtained in a study of T-cell memory formation after mild COVID-19. Per the germline V gene, CDR1 is LGHNA and CDR2 is YNFKEQ. V was clipped by 5 bases and J by 5 bases, with 20 bases between them. This CDR3 spans 16 amino acids. Sample barcodes and UMIs were carried by the TCR alpha and TCR beta cDNA libraries that 5'RACE generated with constant-segment primers. TCRdb used MiXCR to reprocess the 5' RACE reads, holding one entry per CDR3 protein. The sample lists more than 250,000 distinct CDR3 sequences, 15% to 20% seen once, with around 23% in the top ten. Whole-study findings and limits: Later expanders leaned CD4+, whereas day 15 to 85 contracting clones were balanced CD4/CD8. Cross-reactive memory seemingly joined, as some responding clones were found in pre-infection memory. Mainly CM and EM harbored the contracting CD4+ clones; mainly EMRA harbored the CD8+ ones.

This chain joins TRBV4-2 and TRBJ2-3; D is tentatively TRBD1 or TRBD2 (7 bases each). The source is a man in his late teens or twenties who had mild COVID-19 (a few samples of this study predate the infection). Cell type and time point are not known. Sequenced: PBMCs or a T cell subset sorted from them (not recorded which). The DNA for the CDR3 is TGTGCCAGCAGCTCCCCCAGGGGGGGGCGAGAAGATACGCAGTATTTT. Its translation is CASSSPRGGREDTQYF.